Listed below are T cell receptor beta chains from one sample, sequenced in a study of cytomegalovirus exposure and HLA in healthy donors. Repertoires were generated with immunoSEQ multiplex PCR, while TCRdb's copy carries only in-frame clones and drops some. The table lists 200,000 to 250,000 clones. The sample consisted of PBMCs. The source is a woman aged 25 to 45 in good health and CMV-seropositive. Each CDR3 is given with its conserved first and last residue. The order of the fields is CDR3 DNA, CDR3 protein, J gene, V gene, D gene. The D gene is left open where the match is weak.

TGCAGCGTTGGGGACAGGGCCTCCTACGAGCAGTACTTC | CSVGDRASYEQYF | TRBJ2-7 | TRBV29-1 | TRBD1
TGTGCCAGCAGCGGAGGACAGGGGGCGGGAGAAAAACTGTTTTTT | CASSGGQGAGEKLFF | TRBJ1-4 | TRBV9 | TRBD1
TGTGCCAGCAGCGGATGGGGGCCCAACGTCCTGACTTTC | CASSGWGPNVLTF | TRBJ2-6 | TRBV7-8 | .
TGTGCCAGCAGCTCGACTAGTGGCCAAGAGACCCAGTACTTC | CASSSTSGQETQYF | TRBJ2-5 | TRBV6-6 | .
TGTGCCAGCAGCTCCCTCGGGTACGAGCAGTACTTC | CASSSLGYEQYF | TRBJ2-7 | TRBV11-1 | .
TGTGCCAGCAGCTTTCGATCTTCGCGGGAAAAGGGTCAAGAGACCCAGTACTTC | CASSFRSSREKGQETQYF | TRBJ2-5 | TRBV7-8 | .
TGTGCCACCCTCCACACCGGGGAGCTGTTTTTT | CATLHTGELFF | TRBJ2-2 | TRBV27 | .
TGCGCCAGCAGCCCAACGGACAGGGGGATTGGGTACACCTTC | CASSPTDRGIGYTF | TRBJ1-2 | TRBV5-1 | TRBD1
TGTGCCAGCAGCGTAGACAGCGGGGCCTGGGGGAATGAGCAGTTCTTC | CASSVDSGAWGNEQFF | TRBJ2-1 | TRBV9 | TRBD2
TGTGCCAGCAGTTACTCAGGGGTCGAGCAGTACTTC | CASSYSGVEQYF | TRBJ2-7 | TRBV6-5 | .
TGTGCTAGTGGTTTGATACTTCCGGGACTAGGGGGCAATCAGCCCCAGTATTTT | CASGLILPGLGGNQPQYF | TRBJ2-3 | TRBV12-5 | .
TGTGCCAGCAGCCCGGGTCGTTTTGCGGTCGGAAATACGCAGTATTTT | CASSPGRFAVGNTQYF | TRBJ2-3 | TRBV7-9 | .
TGTGCCAGCAGCTTAGGGCGGAACAATGAGCAGTTCTTC | CASSLGRNNEQFF | TRBJ2-1 | TRBV7-8 | .
TGTGCCAGCAGCTCCAGGGGGCGCGAGGGCTACACCTTC | CASSSRGREGYTF | TRBJ1-2 | TRBV7-6 | TRBD1
TGTGCCAGCAGTTACTCAGTCGACAGGGGGAACACTGAAGCTTTCTTT | CASSYSVDRGNTEAFF | TRBJ1-1 | TRBV6-5 | TRBD1
TGTGCCAGCAGCCACGGCCAAACAGCCGGTTACAATGAGCAGTTCTTC | CASSHGQTAGYNEQFF | TRBJ2-1 | TRBV9 | .
TGTGCCAGCAGTCCACAGGGCTGGGAGCCCCAGCATTTT | CASSPQGWEPQHF | TRBJ1-5 | TRBV6-1 | .
TGTGCCAGCAGTCCCAGGGGAAACACTGAAGCTTTCTTT | CASSPRGNTEAFF | TRBJ1-1 | TRBV6-6 | .
TGTGCCAGCAGCCAAGATCAGGCGGGAACTGGCTACACCTTC | CASSQDQAGTGYTF | TRBJ1-2 | TRBV14 | .
TGTGCCAGCAGTTACTCAGGGCTAGCGCTCTACGAGCAGTACTTC | CASSYSGLALYEQYF | TRBJ2-7 | TRBV6-5 | .
TGTGCCAGCAGTTTCTCCGGGGGTTCGGGAAACACCATATATTTT | CASSFSGGSGNTIYF | TRBJ1-3 | TRBV28 | .
TGTGCCAGCACCATAGCGGGAGGTCAAGCAGATACGCAGTATTTT | CASTIAGGQADTQYF | TRBJ2-3 | TRBV2 | TRBD2
TGCGCCAGCAGCCGTGGACAGGGGAGGGATCAGCCCCAGCATTTT | CASSRGQGRDQPQHF | TRBJ1-5 | TRBV5-1 | TRBD1
TGCGCCAGCAGATACCTAGCGGGAGCCGTTAGTGAGCAGTACTTC | CASRYLAGAVSEQYF | TRBJ2-7 | TRBV5-1 | TRBD2
TGTGCCAGTAGTGAGCCGGGACAGGGACGCACAGATACGCAGTATTTT | CASSEPGQGRTDTQYF | TRBJ2-3 | TRBV19 | TRBD1
TGCGCCAGCAGCCAAGATGGGGGGGGCTTGAACACCGGGGAGCTGTTTTTT | CASSQDGGGLNTGELFF | TRBJ2-2 | TRBV4-3 | .
TGTGCCAGCCGGGGATCAATAACAGGGGACACTGAAGCTTTCTTT | CASRGSITGDTEAFF | TRBJ1-1 | TRBV7-2 | TRBD1
TGTGCCAGCAGTTCCGGACAACTGAACACTGAAGCTTTCTTT | CASSSGQLNTEAFF | TRBJ1-1 | TRBV6-1 | .
TGTGCCAGCAGTAGTGACAGGGGAATCTACGAGCAGTACTTC | CASSSDRGIYEQYF | TRBJ2-7 | TRBV25-1 | TRBD1
TGTGCCAGTGGAAGGGGCAGGAGCCAAGAGACCCAGTACTTC | CASGRGRSQETQYF | TRBJ2-5 | TRBV25-1 | .
TGTGCCAGTAACGGGCCAGGGGATCTCCCCCAGCATTTT | CASNGPGDLPQHF | TRBJ1-5 | TRBV19 | .
TGTGCCAGCAGTTCTCGGGGAGGCTCTGGAAACACCATATATTTT | CASSSRGGSGNTIYF | TRBJ1-3 | TRBV28 | .
TGTGCCAGCAGCTTGTGGGCGGAGGGGGCAGAGACCCAGTACTTC | CASSLWAEGAETQYF | TRBJ2-5 | TRBV5-6 | .
TGTGCCAGTAGTATCCCGGACAGGGAAGCTTTCTTT | CASSIPDREAFF | TRBJ1-1 | TRBV19 | TRBD1
TGTGCCAGCAGCTCAGAGACAGGGTGGGGCTACACCTTC | CASSSETGWGYTF | TRBJ1-2 | TRBV7-9 | TRBD1
TGTGCCTGGAGTAACATGGGGGGTTCCTACGAGCAGTACTTC | CAWSNMGGSYEQYF | TRBJ2-7 | TRBV30 | .
TGCGCCAGCAGCCCAGATGGGACTAGCGGCCCCGCGCAGTATTTT | CASSPDGTSGPAQYF | TRBJ2-3 | TRBV5-1 | TRBD2
TGTGCCAGCAGCTCCCGGGGGGGCCTTTCTAACTATGGCTACACCTTC | CASSSRGGLSNYGYTF | TRBJ1-2 | TRBV9 | .
TGCGCCAGCAGTGACGATTCGGTAAACATTCAGTACTTC | CASSDDSVNIQYF | TRBJ2-4 | TRBV10-1 | .
TGTGCCAGCGCGAGGAGCTCAAGAGACAATGAGCAGTTCTTC | CASARSSRDNEQFF | TRBJ2-1 | TRBV6-6 | .
TGTGCCAGCAGCTCCATATTCAGACAGGGAACAGATTATCAGCCCCAGCATTTT | CASSSIFRQGTDYQPQHF | TRBJ1-5 | TRBV28 | TRBD1
TGTGCCAGCAGCCCCCGAGAAAACCAAGAGACCCAGTACTTC | CASSPRENQETQYF | TRBJ2-5 | TRBV11-3 | .
TGCGCCAGCAGCCCGAATGGCCGAGAGGGGAGGCAGCCCCAGCATTTT | CASSPNGREGRQPQHF | TRBJ1-5 | TRBV4-1 | .
TGCAGCGTCCAGACAGTCGAGCAGTACTTC | CSVQTVEQYF | TRBJ2-7 | TRBV29-1 | .
TGTGCCAGCAGCTTAAGCGGGGGCCAGGGTCTGAACACTGAAGCTTTCTTT | CASSLSGGQGLNTEAFF | TRBJ1-1 | TRBV9 | .
TGTGCCAGCAGGACCCGGGACAGGGGTGGCACTGAAGCTTTCTTT | CASRTRDRGGTEAFF | TRBJ1-1 | TRBV6-6 | TRBD1
TGTGCCAGCAGCTTAGATGTAGCGGGGGGCATGGGTGAGCAGTTCTTC | CASSLDVAGGMGEQFF | TRBJ2-1 | TRBV7-9 | TRBD2
TGTGCCAGCTTTTCGGCGGGAAGAGCGCGGGAGCAGTTCTTC | CASFSAGRAREQFF | TRBJ2-1 | TRBV6-6 | .
TGCAGCGTTGAAGATCGGGGCGGGATCTTT | CSVEDRGGIF | TRBJ1-1 | TRBV29-1 | .
TGTGCCAGCAGTGAAGGGACAGGGCCCACTGAAGCTTTCTTT | CASSEGTGPTEAFF | TRBJ1-1 | TRBV6-1 | TRBD1
TGCGCCAGCAGCCCACGGGGTAAAGAGACCCAGTACTTC | CASSPRGKETQYF | TRBJ2-5 | TRBV4-1 | .
TGTGCCAGCACCTCGGACACCTACGAGCAGTACTTC | CASTSDTYEQYF | TRBJ2-7 | TRBV2 | .
TGTGCCAGCAGCTTGAGCGGGAGGGCCTACGAGCAGTACTTC | CASSLSGRAYEQYF | TRBJ2-7 | TRBV5-4 | TRBD2